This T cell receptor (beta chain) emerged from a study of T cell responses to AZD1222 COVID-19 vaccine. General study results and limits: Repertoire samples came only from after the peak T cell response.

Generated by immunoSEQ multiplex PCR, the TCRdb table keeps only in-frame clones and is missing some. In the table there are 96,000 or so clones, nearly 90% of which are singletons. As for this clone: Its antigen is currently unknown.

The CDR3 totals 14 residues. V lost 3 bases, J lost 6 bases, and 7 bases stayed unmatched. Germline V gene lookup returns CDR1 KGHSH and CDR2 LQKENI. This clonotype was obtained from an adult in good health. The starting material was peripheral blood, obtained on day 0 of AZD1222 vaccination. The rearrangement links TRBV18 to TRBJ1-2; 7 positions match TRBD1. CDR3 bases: TGTGCCAGCTCACCGGACGACAGGGTCCATGGCTACACCTTC. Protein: CASSPDDRVHGYTF.